This T cell receptor (beta chain) derives from a study of shared clonotypes between healthy human individuals. The length of the CDR3 is 15 residues. V lost 1 base and J 4 bases, leaving 12 bases between the germline ends. Per the germline V gene, CDR1 is SGHTA and CDR2 is FQGTGA. Sequenced by immunoSEQ multiplex PCR; TCRdb stores in-frame clones only, minus some. The sample records 450,000 to 500,000 clones, approximately 80% being singletons. The chain uses TRBV7-3 and TRBJ2-3; no clear D. This TCR was sampled from a woman in her thirties or forties in good health. Some clones in this sample may be carry-over from other donors' samples. The specimen sequenced was PBMCs. CDR3 sequence reads: CASSLSTSWADTQYF. CDR3 bases: TGTGCCAGCAGCTTAAGTACGAGTTGGGCAGATACGCAGTATTTT.